This T cell receptor beta chain was sequenced in a study of pediatric ulcerative colitis. Broader study findings: Ulcerative colitis patients shared more blood-rectal clones than controls.

Method: immunoSEQ multiplex PCR; TCRdb's copy keeps in-frame clones and lacks some. The sample carries roughly 17,000 clones, just under 75% recorded once. Of note for this clone: Its antigen remains unknown.

The rectum was sampled with one to two pinch biopsies at colonoscopy. The CDR3 extends over 15 amino acids. Deletions cut 1 base from V and 2 bases from J, with 10 bases between. Looked up from germline, CDR1 is SGDLS and CDR2 is YYNGEE. Source material: gut tissue. V usage is TRBV9 and J usage is TRBJ2-1, with D possibly being TRBD1 (5 bases). The clonotype was recovered from a girl aged 10 to 17 with moderate ulcerative colitis. The CDR3 sequence: CASSVLGAAYNEQFF. CDR3 nucleotide sequence: TGTGCCAGCAGCGTACTTGGGGCCGCCTACAATGAGCAGTTCTTC.